What follows are 32 T cell receptor beta chains derived from one specimen sequenced in a study of identical twins. TCRdb called the 5' RACE reads again in MiXCR, with one record for every CDR3 protein. Of 1.5 million to 2 million distinct CDR3 sequences in the sample, about 31% were seen once. Source material: cord blood. Receptors were obtained from a newborn girl in good health.

Note on this clonotype: A read error may be the cause here, since a much bigger clone is one base away. This chain joins TRBV6-6 and TRBJ2-7, with a weak D call TRBD1 (6 bases). The V gene's germline CDR1 is MNHNY and CDR2 SVGAGI (reference sequence). The CDR3 runs 13 residues. Trimming left V 6 bases short and J 3 bases short, with 12 bases between. The CDR3 loop is CASRKATGYEQYF. CDR3 DNA: TGTGCCAGCAGAAAAGCGACAGGCTACGAGCAGTACTTC.

This clonotype has a handful of counts. The V call is TRBV5-1, the J call TRBJ1-2; D is possibly TRBD1 (6 bases). V was pared by 0 bases and J by 8 bases, with 17 bases between. This CDR3 has 15 residues. The germline CDR1 and CDR2 sequences are SGHRS and YFSETQ. The CDR3 here is CASSLAGHQDRGYTF. CDR3 DNA sequence: TGCGCCAGCAGCTTGGCGGGACACCAGGACAGAGGCTACACCTTC.

This clonotype was seen a few times. The chain uses TRBV6-5 and TRBJ2-3; D is unclear. This CDR3 has 11 amino acids. Germline CDR1 MNHEY, CDR2 SVGAGI. Trimming shortened V by 7 bases and J by 5 bases, and 7 bases separated the two germline ends. The CDR3 loop reads CASNTGDTQYF. In DNA, the CDR3 is TGTGCCAGCAACACCGGAGATACGCAGTATTTT.

The chain is built from TRBV3-1 and TRBJ1-3; 8 bases line up with TRBD1. Germline V lookup: CDR1 LGHDT, CDR2 YNNKEL (reference sequence). V trimming: 1 base; J trimming: 0 bases; junction bases outside the gene matches: 8. This CDR3 has 18 residues. The CDR3 DNA reads TGTGCCAGCAGCCAAGGACAGGGGACCATCCCCTCTGGAAACACCATATATTTT. Its protein is CASSQGQGTIPSGNTIYF.

The rearrangement uses TRBV13 and TRBJ1-2; D remains ambiguous. The CDR3 totals 15 residues. Germline lookup yields CDR1 PRHDT and CDR2 FYEKMQ (reference sequence). The V and J ends lost 0 bases and 3 bases respectively, with 11 bases between them. For the CDR3, the DNA is TGTGCCAGCAGCTTAGGGTCTTTTGGCCACTATGGCTACACCTTC. As protein: CASSLGSFGHYGYTF.

This clonotype has ten or more counts. The rearrangement uses TRBV20-1 and TRBJ2-7, with 10 bases fitting TRBD2. The CDR3 is 13 residues long. Germline V gives CDR1 DFQATT, CDR2 SNEGSKA (reference sequence). In DNA form, the CDR3 reads TGCAGCGGCGGACTAGCGGCGACCTACGAGCAGTACTTC. Translated, it gives CSGGLAATYEQYF.

The CDR3, as DNA: TGTGCCAGCAGTTGGACTAGCGCGACAGCTGAGCAGTACTTC. Its translation is CASSWTSATAEQYF. V and J are TRBV28 and TRBJ2-5; 9 nucleotides agree with TRBD2. The CDR3 spans 14 residues. CDR1 and CDR2 (germline): MDHEN, SYDVKM. V shed 4 bases and J 11 bases; nucleotides not matched to a gene: 11.

The sample holds many counts of this clonotype. This rearrangement joins TRBV21-1 to TRBJ1-4. TRBV21-1 is listed as a pseudogene. CDR3 length equals 13 residues. Here the CDR3 reads CASSKGANEKLFF. CDR3 coding DNA: TGTGCCAGCAGCAAAGGGGCTAATGAAAAACTGTTTTTT.

This clonotype was seen a few times. The V call is TRBV10-3, the J call TRBJ1-2; D is uncertain. CDR1 and CDR2 (germline): ENHRY, SYGVKD. The CDR3 runs 14 residues. V lost 7 bases to trimming and J lost 0 bases, with 12 bases between them. Here the CDR3 DNA reads TGTGCCATCAATTCGGCAGTTACTAACTATGGCTACACCTTC. It encodes CAINSAVTNYGYTF.

This clonotype was recorded many times. The chain has TRBV4-2 and TRBJ1-2; D is uncertain. Germline V lookup: CDR1 LGHNA, CDR2 YNFKEQ. Trimming removed 1 base from V and 4 bases from J, with 7 bases in between. The CDR3 is made up of 13 amino acids. The CDR3 DNA sequence: TGTGCCAGCAGCCAAGCCGACATCTATGGCTACACCTTC. As protein: CASSQADIYGYTF.

This chain connects TRBV5-1 to TRBJ2-3, with 9 bases identical to TRBD2. Germline-derived CDR1 and CDR2 are SGHRS and YFSETQ. The CDR3 sequence is 18 residues long. The ends lost 1 base at V and 5 bases at J; junction bases unmatched: 14. The DNA for the CDR3 is TGCGCCAGCAGCTTGAGTATGAGTCCTAGCGGGGAGGGAGATACGCAGTATTTT. This gives the protein CASSLSMSPSGEGDTQYF.

V and J are TRBV20-1 and TRBJ2-4, with D unresolved. Germline V gene lookup returns CDR1 DFQATT and CDR2 SNEGSKA (reference sequence). The CDR3 extends over 15 amino acids. With 0 bases removed from V and 0 bases from J, the gap between germline ends came to 9 bases. The DNA of the CDR3 is TGCAGTGCTAGAGACCTCCTCTCAGCCAAAAACATTCAGTACTTC. Its protein is CSARDLLSAKNIQYF.

The chain couples TRBV20-1 to TRBJ1-5; D unresolved. Germline CDR1 and CDR2: DFQATT and SNEGSKA (reference sequence). The CDR3 is made up of 14 amino acids. Trimming cost V 6 bases and J 3 bases, with 15 bases left between them. The CDR3 nucleotides are TGCAGTGCCGTGTCAGGACTGATCAATCAGCCCCAGCATTTT. This sequence encodes CSAVSGLINQPQHF.

The chain uses TRBV7-9 and TRBJ1-3; TRBD1 matches 7 bases. The CDR3 is 17 residues long. The J segment lost 4 bases and the V segment lost 3 bases, leaving 12 bases of the junction unmatched. Germline CDR1 SEHNR, CDR2 FQNEAQ (reference sequence). The CDR3 sequence: CASSLKPLRDSGNTIYF. The DNA of the CDR3 is TGTGCCAGCAGCTTGAAACCTCTCCGGGACAGCGGAAACACCATATATTTT.

The table lists this clonotype with a few counts. This chain joins TRBV14 and TRBJ2-1; 7 bases line up with TRBD1. J gave up 6 bases and V 4 bases, and 12 bases lay outside the gene matches. The germline V gene encodes CDR1 SGHDN and CDR2 FVKESK. The CDR3 length is 16 residues. CDR3 loop: CASSLFDREWGNEQFF. Here the CDR3 DNA reads TGTGCCAGCAGCCTCTTCGACAGGGAGTGGGGCAATGAGCAGTTCTTC.

This clonotype was recorded at least ten times. The CDR3 sequence is CASSLTGGPIEQYF. CDR3 DNA: TGTGCCAGCAGCTTGACGGGAGGGCCCATCGAGCAGTACTTC. This chain uses TRBV7-2 with TRBJ2-7; 8 nucleotides agree with TRBD2. Germline assignment: CDR1 SGHTA and CDR2 FQGNSA. V was clipped by 3 bases and J by 6 bases; unmatched bases: 7. This CDR3 has 14 amino acids.

This clonotype was observed a handful of times. The chain links TRBV20-1 to TRBJ2-5; 10 bases map to TRBD2. This CDR3 is built from 16 residues. CDR1 and CDR2 (germline): DFQATT, SNEGSKA (reference sequence). The J segment lost 5 bases and the V segment lost 2 bases, leaving 11 bases of the junction unmatched. This CDR3 is CSARNPKGLALETQYF. CDR3 nucleotide sequence: TGCAGTGCTAGAAATCCGAAGGGACTAGCGCTCGAGACCCAGTACTTC.

This clonotype was observed a few times. The gene calls are TRBV24-1 and TRBJ1-6, with 10 bases matching TRBD1. The CDR3 contains 17 residues. The trim removed 2 bases at V and 5 bases at J, leaving 5 bases unmatched. Per the germline V gene, CDR1 is KGHDR and CDR2 is SFDVKD. CDR3 protein: CATSDSKGTGDNSPLHF. In DNA, the CDR3 is TGTGCCACCAGTGATTCAAAAGGGACAGGGGATAATTCACCCCTCCACTTT.

Many counts were recorded for this clonotype. The chain is built from TRBV20-1 and TRBJ2-1; D possibly uses TRBD1 or TRBD2 (5 bases each). The germline CDR1 and CDR2 sequences are DFQATT and SNEGSKA (reference sequence). The ends were cut back, 6 bases at V and 0 bases at J, with 15 bases in the middle. This CDR3 has 15 amino acids. The CDR3 is CSAVRGISSYNEQFF. In DNA, the CDR3 is TGCAGTGCCGTGAGGGGAATAAGCTCCTACAATGAGCAGTTCTTC.

This clonotype was recorded a few times. The rearrangement uses TRBV28 and TRBJ2-1, with no clear D. CDR1 and CDR2 (germline): MDHEN, SYDVKM. V lost 2 bases, J lost 11 bases, and 10 bases lay in between. The CDR3 loop spans 12 amino acids. Here the CDR3 reads CASSLSGWQQFF. The CDR3 DNA follows: TGTGCCAGCAGTTTAAGTGGGTGGCAGCAGTTCTTC.

As regards this clonotype: A much larger clone is a single base away; this may be a read error. The chain is built from TRBV28 and TRBJ2-2, with 7 bases fitting TRBD1. Unmatched junction bases numbered 2, after V lost 6 bases and J lost 4 bases. The V gene's germline CDR1 is MDHEN and CDR2 SYDVKM. This CDR3 region has 13 residues. The CDR3 here is CASRTGSTGELFF. In nucleotides, the CDR3 is TGTGCCAGCAGGACAGGGAGCACCGGGGAGCTGTTTTTT.

The J gene is TRBJ2-1, the V gene TRBV7-2; 13 bases are a match to TRBD2. The germline V gene encodes CDR1 SGHTA and CDR2 FQGNSA. The CDR3 covers 17 residues. With V trimmed by 5 bases and J by 7 bases, 11 bases remained unmatched. CDR3 in DNA: TGTGCCAGCAGCCGGACTAGCGGGAGAATCATGAGAAATGAGCAGTTCTTC. It yields the protein CASSRTSGRIMRNEQFF.

This clonotype showed up just a few times. The gene calls are TRBV27 and TRBJ2-1; no clear D. Germline V gives CDR1 MNHEY, CDR2 SMNVEV (reference sequence). The CDR3 runs to 12 residues. Trimming left V 3 bases short and J 8 bases short, with 8 bases between. As DNA, the CDR3 is TGTGCCAGCAGTTTTAAGGCCGATGAGCAGTTCTTC. Its translation: CASSFKADEQFF.

The rearrangement links TRBV5-1 to TRBJ2-3, with 10 bases that match TRBD2. Unmatched junction bases numbered 7, after V lost 0 bases and J lost 0 bases. This CDR3 contains 18 residues. Germline V gene lookup returns CDR1 SGHRS and CDR2 YFSETQ. The CDR3, as DNA: TGCGCCAGCAGCTTGGGCTGGCTAGCGGGGGCCAGCACAGATACGCAGTATTTT. Its translation is CASSLGWLAGASTDTQYF.

This clonotype turned up a few times. The chain combines TRBV5-1 with TRBJ2-1; 10 bases map to TRBD2. The J call may be mistaken, given a closer DNA end match to TRBJ2-7. CDR1 is SGHRS, CDR2 YFSETQ, per germline. There are 15 residues in the CDR3. DNA for the CDR3: TGCGCCAGCAGCCACAGGACTAGCGGATACAATGAGCAGTACTTC. Translation: CASSHRTSGYNEQYF.

This clonotype occurred a few times. This chain uses TRBV29-1 with TRBJ1-1, with 12 positions matching TRBD1. The ends lost 5 bases at V and 0 bases at J; junction bases unmatched: 10. Germline lookup yields CDR1 SQVTM and CDR2 ANQGSEA. The CDR3 totals 17 residues. This CDR3 reads CSVRTPGQGAMNTEAFF. CDR3 DNA sequence: TGCAGCGTTCGTACTCCGGGACAGGGGGCGATGAACACTGAAGCTTTCTTT. Variable domain in full (rest from reference TRBV29-1 and TRBJ1-1): SAVISQKPSRDICQRGTSLTIQCQVDSQVTMMFWYRQQPGQSLTLIATANQGSEATYESGFVIDKFPISRPNLTFSTLTVSNMSPEDSSIYLCSVRTPGQGAMNTEAFFGQGTRLTVV.

This clonotype was detected once. The genes are TRBV20-1 and TRBJ1-1, with D unclear. V lost 6 bases to trimming and J lost 1 base, with 12 bases between them. In germline, CDR1 is DFQATT, CDR2 SNEGSKA (reference sequence). The CDR3 extends over 13 amino acids. CDR3 DNA sequence: TGCAGTGCCACAAGATGGGGGAACACTGAAGCTTTCTTT. Translated: CSATRWGNTEAFF.

This chain's CDR3 is CSARFSGTSGRAGTGELFF. The CDR3 coding sequence is TGCAGTGCTAGATTCTCCGGGACTAGCGGGAGGGCCGGCACCGGGGAGCTGTTTTTT. The rearrangement joins TRBV20-1 to TRBJ2-2; 16 bases align to TRBD2. The CDR3 extends over 19 amino acids. From germline, CDR1 is DFQATT and CDR2 SNEGSKA (reference sequence). V was pared by 2 bases and J by 4 bases, with 10 bases of the junction left unmatched.

This clonotype has only a few counts. The junction departs from germline at one end; a sequencing error may be responsible. The CDR3 loop is CASRLDLAGDTQYF. The CDR3 DNA is TGCGCCAGCAGATTGGACCTAGCGGGAGATACGCAGTATTTT. This chain joins TRBV5-1 and TRBJ2-3; 8 bases are a match to TRBD2. This CDR3 region has 14 residues. Germline CDR1 reads SGHRS; CDR2 reads YFSETQ.

This clonotype was seen a single time. The rearrangement joins TRBV3-1 to TRBJ2-1; 9 positions match TRBD1. With 3 bases clipped from V and 6 bases from J, the junction kept 9 bases outside the gene matches. The germline V gene encodes CDR1 LGHDT and CDR2 YNNKEL (reference sequence). The CDR3 runs 16 residues. CDR3 DNA: TGTGCCAGCAGCCATCGAGGGACAGGGTGGGGCAATGAGCAGTTCTTC. Amino acid sequence: CASSHRGTGWGNEQFF.

This clonotype showed up just a few times. The chain recombines TRBV20-1 with TRBJ2-7; D is uncertain. Germline lookup yields CDR1 DFQATT and CDR2 SNEGSKA (reference sequence). The CDR3 is 12 amino acids. V was trimmed by 7 bases and J by 4 bases, leaving 14 bases between them. This CDR3 is CSVTALVYEQYF. DNA for the CDR3: TGCAGTGTCACTGCTCTAGTTTACGAGCAGTACTTC.

The V and J genes are TRBV6-1 and TRBJ1-5; D not certain. The CDR3 has 14 amino acids. Germline V gene data show CDR1 as MNHNS and CDR2 as SASEGT. Trimming left V 3 bases short and J 3 bases short, with 9 bases between. The CDR3: CASSDRQINQPQHF. The CDR3 DNA sequence: TGTGCCAGCAGTGATAGGCAGATCAATCAGCCCCAGCATTTT.